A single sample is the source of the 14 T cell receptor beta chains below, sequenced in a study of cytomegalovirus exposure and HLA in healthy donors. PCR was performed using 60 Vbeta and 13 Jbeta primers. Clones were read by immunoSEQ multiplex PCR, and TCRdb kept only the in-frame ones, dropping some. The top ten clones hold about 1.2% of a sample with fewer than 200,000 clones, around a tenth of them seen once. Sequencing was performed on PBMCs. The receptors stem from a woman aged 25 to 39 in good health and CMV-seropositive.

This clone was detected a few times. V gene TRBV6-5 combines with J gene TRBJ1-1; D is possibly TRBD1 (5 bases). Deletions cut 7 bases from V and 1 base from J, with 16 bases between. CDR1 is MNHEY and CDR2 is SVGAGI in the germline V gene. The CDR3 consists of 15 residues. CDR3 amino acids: CASTQRRGGNTEAFF. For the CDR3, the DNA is TGTGCCAGCACCCAGAGGAGGGGAGGGAACACTGAAGCTTTCTTT.

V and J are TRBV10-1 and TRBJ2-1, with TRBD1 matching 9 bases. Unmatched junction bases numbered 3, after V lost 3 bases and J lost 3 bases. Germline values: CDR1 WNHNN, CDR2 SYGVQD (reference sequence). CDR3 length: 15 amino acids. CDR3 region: CASSDPGQGYNEQFF. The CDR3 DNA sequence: TGCGCCAGCAGTGATCCGGGACAGGGCTACAATGAGCAGTTCTTC.

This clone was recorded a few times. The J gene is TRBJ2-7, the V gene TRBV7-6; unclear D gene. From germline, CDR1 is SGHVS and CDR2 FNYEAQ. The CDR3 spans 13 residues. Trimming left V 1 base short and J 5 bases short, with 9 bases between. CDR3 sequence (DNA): TGTGCCAGCAGCTTAGGAGAGCTCGACGAGCAGTACTTC. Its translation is CASSLGELDEQYF. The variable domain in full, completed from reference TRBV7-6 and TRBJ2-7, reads GAGVSQSPRYKVTKRGQDVALRCDPISGHVSLYWYRQALGQGPEFLTYFNYEAQQDKSGLPNDRFSAERPEGSISTLTIQRTEQRDSAMYRCASSLGELDEQYFGPGTRLTVT.

The CDR3 loop is CASSATSGRSSGTQYF. CDR3 in DNA: TGTGCCAGCAGCGCGACTAGCGGGAGGAGTTCCGGAACCCAGTACTTC. The chain joins TRBV9 to TRBJ2-5, with 13 bases aligning to TRBD2. CDR3 length: 16 amino acids. Losses at the gene ends were 3 bases for V and 8 bases for J; bases not matched to a gene: 10. Germline CDR1 is SGDLS and CDR2 is YYNGEE.

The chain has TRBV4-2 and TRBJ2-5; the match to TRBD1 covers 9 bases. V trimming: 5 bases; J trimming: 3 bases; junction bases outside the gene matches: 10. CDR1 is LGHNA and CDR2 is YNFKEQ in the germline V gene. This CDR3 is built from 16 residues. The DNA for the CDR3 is TGTGCCAGCAGCTTGAGGGGACGGACAGGGGAAGAGACCCAGTACTTC. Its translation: CASSLRGRTGEETQYF.

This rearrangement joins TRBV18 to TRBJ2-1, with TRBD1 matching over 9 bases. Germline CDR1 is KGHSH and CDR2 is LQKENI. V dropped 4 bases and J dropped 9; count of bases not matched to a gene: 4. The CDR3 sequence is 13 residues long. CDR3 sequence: CASSRDRVSEQFF. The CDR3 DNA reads TGTGCCAGCTCACGGGACAGGGTTTCTGAGCAGTTCTTC. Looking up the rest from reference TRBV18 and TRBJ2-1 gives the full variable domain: NAGVMQNPRHLVRRRGQEARLRCSPMKGHSHVYWYRQLPEEGLKFMVYLQKENIIDESGMPKERFSAEFPKEGPSILRIQQVVRGDSAAYFCASSRDRVSEQFFGPGTRLTVL.

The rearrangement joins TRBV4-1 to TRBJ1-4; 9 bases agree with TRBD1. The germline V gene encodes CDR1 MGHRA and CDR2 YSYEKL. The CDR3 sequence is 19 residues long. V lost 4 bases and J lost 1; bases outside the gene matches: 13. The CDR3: CASSRDLQGAGGTNEKLFF. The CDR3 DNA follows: TGCGCCAGCAGCCGAGACCTACAGGGGGCGGGAGGAACTAATGAAAAACTGTTTTTT.

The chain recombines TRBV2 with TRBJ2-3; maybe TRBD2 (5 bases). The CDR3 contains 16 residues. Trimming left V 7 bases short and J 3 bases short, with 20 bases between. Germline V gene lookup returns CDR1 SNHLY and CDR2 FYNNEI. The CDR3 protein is CASKALSAVATDTQYF. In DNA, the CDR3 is TGTGCCAGCAAGGCCCTTAGCGCAGTCGCTACAGATACGCAGTATTTT.

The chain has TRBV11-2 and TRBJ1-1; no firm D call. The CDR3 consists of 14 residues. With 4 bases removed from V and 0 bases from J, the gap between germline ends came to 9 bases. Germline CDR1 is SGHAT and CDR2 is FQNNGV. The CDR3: CASSSTNMNTEAFF. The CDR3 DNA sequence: TGTGCCAGCAGCTCAACGAACATGAACACTGAAGCTTTCTTT.

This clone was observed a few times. CDR3 sequence: CASSPQASGRATYEQYF. CDR3 sequence (DNA): TGTGCCAGCTCACCGCAAGCTAGCGGGAGGGCCACCTACGAGCAGTACTTC. The chain links TRBV18 to TRBJ2-7, with 12 bases matching TRBD2. The CDR3 sequence is 17 residues long. Germline assignment: CDR1 KGHSH and CDR2 LQKENI. Trimming cost V 3 bases and J 2 bases; bases outside gene matches: 8.

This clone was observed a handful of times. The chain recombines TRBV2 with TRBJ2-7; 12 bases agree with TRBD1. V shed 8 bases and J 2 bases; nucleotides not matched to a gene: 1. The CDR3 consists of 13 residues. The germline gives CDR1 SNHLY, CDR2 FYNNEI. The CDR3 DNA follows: TGTGCCAGCCGGGACAGGGGGCCCTACGAGCAGTACTTC. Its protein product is CASRDRGPYEQYF.

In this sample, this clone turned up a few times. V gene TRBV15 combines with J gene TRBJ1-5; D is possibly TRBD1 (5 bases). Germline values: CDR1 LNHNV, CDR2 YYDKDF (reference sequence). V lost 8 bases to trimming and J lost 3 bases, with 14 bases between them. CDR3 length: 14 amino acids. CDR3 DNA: TGTGCCACCCTCGCACCAGGGCACAATCAGCCCCAGCATTTT. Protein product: CATLAPGHNQPQHF.

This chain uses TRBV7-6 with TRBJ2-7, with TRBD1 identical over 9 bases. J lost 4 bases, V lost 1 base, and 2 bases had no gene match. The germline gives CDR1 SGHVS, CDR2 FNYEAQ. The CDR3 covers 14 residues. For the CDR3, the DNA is TGTGCCAGCAGCTTAGACAGGGGGCTATACGAGCAGTACTTC. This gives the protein CASSLDRGLYEQYF.

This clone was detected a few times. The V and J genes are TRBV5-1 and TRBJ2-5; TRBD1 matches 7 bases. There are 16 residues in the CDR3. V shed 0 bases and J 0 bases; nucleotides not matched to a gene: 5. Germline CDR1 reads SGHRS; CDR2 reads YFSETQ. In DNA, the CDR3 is TGCGCCAGCAGCTTGGGAGGGGGCACGTACCAAGAGACCCAGTACTTC. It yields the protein CASSLGGGTYQETQYF.